This T cell receptor beta chain is from a study of shared clonotypes between healthy human individuals. Germline V gene sequence: CDR1 SGHRS, CDR2 YFSETQ. CDR3 length: 15 residues. Trimming removed 0 bases from V and 5 bases from J; junction bases left unmatched: 2. The method was immunoSEQ multiplex PCR; TCRdb's version includes in-frame clones alone and lacks a portion of them. The sample carries about 1.5 million clones, roughly 96% recorded once. Sequencing was done on a sample of naive CD4+ T cells sorted from blood. Subset indicated: CD45RA+ positively selected. The receptor was derived from a man aged 25-40 years in good health. The chain combines TRBV5-1 with TRBJ2-5; 12 bases align to TRBD2. The CDR3 loop reads CASSLAGTSGETQYF. The CDR3 bases are TGCGCCAGCAGCTTGGCTGGGACTAGCGGGGAGACCCAGTACTTC. Filled out from reference TRBV5-1 and TRBJ2-5, the complete variable domain reads KAGVTQTPRYLIKTRGQQVTLSCSPISGHRSVSWYQQTPGQGLQFLFEYFSETQRNKGNFPGRFSGRQFSNSRSEMNVSTLELGDSALYLCASSLAGTSGETQYFGPGTRLLVL.